This T cell receptor beta chain comes out of a study of identical twins. Study-level findings and limits: In cord blood, abundant beta clonotypes had fewer insertions; memory showed no trend.

Each CDR3 protein gets one entry after TCRdb re-called the 5' RACE reads with MiXCR. The table lists about 690,000 distinct CDR3 sequences, less than 25% of them singletons. CDR1 is SGHTA, CDR2 FQGNSA, per germline. V was pared by 9 bases and J by 8 bases, with 13 bases of the junction left unmatched. The CDR3 contains 14 residues. Note on this clonotype: Its antigen is unknown.

This sample also appeared in a second study, on T cells expressing NK-cell markers. That source reports: HCMV seropositivity characterized most of the eight sequenced donors, and seronegativity one. The share of CD8+ T cells held by dominant NKG2C+ clonotypes was roughly 1.0-8% in six donors. Whether expanded NKG2C-expressing T cell clones recognize HCMV is unknown.

The clonotype comes from a young woman in good health. Sample: PBMCs. V is TRBV7-2 and J is TRBJ1-1; 9 bases are a match to TRBD1. This CDR3 is CASSIQGAAGEAFF. CDR3 nucleotide sequence: TGTGCCAGTAGCATACAGGGGGCGGCGGGAGAAGCTTTCTTT.